Given below is one T cell receptor beta chain in context. The antigen remains undetermined. The table came from immunoSEQ multiplex PCR; TCRdb's copy has only in-frame clones and leaves some out. Of about 2.3 million clones listed, 90% to 95% are singletons. V shed 6 bases and J shed 2 bases, with 13 bases lying between them. The CDR3 has 14 residues. The germline CDR1 and CDR2 sequences are LNHDA and SQIVND (reference sequence). The record originates from a study of shared clonotypes between healthy human individuals. Study-wide points: The generation probabilities recorded for non-shared clonotypes fell below those of clonotypes shared by all four donors.

Sample: naive CD4+ T cells from PBMCs. Subset specified: CD45RA+ positively selected. The chain employs TRBV19 and TRBJ1-2, with a possible D match to TRBD1 (6 bases). This TCR was recovered from a man aged 18 to 30 in good health. Some clones in this sample may be carry-over from other donors' samples. The CDR3: CASSNPGHNYGYTF. Here the CDR3 DNA reads TGTGCCAGTAGCAACCCGGGACACAACTATGGCTACACCTTC.